This record covers a single T cell receptor beta chain. The data originate from a study of control samples from healthy donors and cancer patients. The germline gives CDR1 MNHEY, CDR2 SVGAGI. The CDR3 runs 14 residues. V was pared by 4 bases and J by 1 base, with 3 bases of the junction left unmatched. Profiled with immunoSEQ multiplex PCR; TCRdb holds only in-frame clones, not every one. The sample has 70,000 to 90,000 clones; about 90% are singletons. The rearrangement uses TRBV6-5 and TRBJ2-5, with 7 bases lining up with TRBD2. The specimen sequenced was PBMCs. The receptor was isolated from a woman aged 60 to 75 with head and neck cancer. CDR3: CASSWSGTQETQYF. The CDR3 DNA sequence: TGTGCCAGCAGTTGGAGCGGGACCCAAGAGACCCAGTACTTC.